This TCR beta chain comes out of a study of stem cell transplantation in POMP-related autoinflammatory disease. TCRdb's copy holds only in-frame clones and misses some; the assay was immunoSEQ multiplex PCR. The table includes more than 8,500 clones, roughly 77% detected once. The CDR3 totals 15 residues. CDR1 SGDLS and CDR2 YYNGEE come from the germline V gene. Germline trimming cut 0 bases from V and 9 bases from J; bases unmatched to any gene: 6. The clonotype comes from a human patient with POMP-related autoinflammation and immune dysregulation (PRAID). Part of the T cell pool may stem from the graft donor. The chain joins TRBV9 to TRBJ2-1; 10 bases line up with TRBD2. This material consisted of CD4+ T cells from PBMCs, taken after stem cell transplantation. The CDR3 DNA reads TGTGCCAGCAGCGTAGCGAGCGGGAGGGCCCTTGAGCAGTTCTTC. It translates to CASSVASGRALEQFF.